These 6 T cell receptor beta chains share one sample of origin, sequenced in a study of spatial heterogeneity in lung cancer. Time point specified: sample taken at primary tumor resection. TCRdb called the 5' RACE reads again in MiXCR, with one record for every CDR3 protein. Of some 3,100 distinct CDR3 sequences in the sample, roughly 2.8% are singletons; the top ten hold approximately 25%. Sequenced here: normal lung tissue next to the tumor, sampled at surgery. These receptors originate from a male donor with early-stage non-small cell lung cancer.

By share of the sample, this clonotype is medium-sized. The V call is TRBV19, the J call TRBJ1-6; no reliable D call. CDR3 length: 16 amino acids. The V gene lost 6 bases and the J gene lost 5 bases, with 17 bases spanning the gap. The germline V gene encodes CDR1 LNHDA and CDR2 SQIVND (reference sequence). In DNA form, the CDR3 reads TGTGCCAGTAGCCTCCTTCCAACCGCGAATAATTCACCCCTCCACTTT. Translated: CASSLLPTANNSPLHF.

This clonotype is termed medium-sized. The chain links TRBV20-1 to TRBJ2-5, with D perhaps assigned TRBD1 or TRBD2 (5 bases each). The germline V gene encodes CDR1 DFQATT and CDR2 SNEGSKA (reference sequence). The CDR3 runs to 13 residues. Trimming cost V 6 bases and J 4 bases, with 15 bases left between them. CDR3 residues: CSAYLPGRETQYF. The DNA for the CDR3 is TGCAGTGCGTATCTACCGGGACGAGAGACCCAGTACTTC.

This clonotype qualifies as medium-sized (0.01 to 0.1%). V gene TRBV7-2 combines with J gene TRBJ2-7; D ambiguous. Trimming took off 2 bases at V and 2 bases at J, with 7 bases between the two ends. Germline lookup yields CDR1 SGHTA and CDR2 FQGNSA. CDR3 size: 13 residues. The chain's CDR3 is CASSLLQAYEQYF. The CDR3 DNA reads TGTGCCAGCAGCTTACTTCAGGCCTACGAGCAGTACTTC.

Many counts were recorded for this clonotype. The chain employs TRBV7-9 and TRBJ1-2, with a weak D call TRBD1 (6 bases). The CDR3 contains 16 residues. Trimming stripped 4 bases from V and 2 bases from J, with 17 bases between. Germline CDR1 is SEHNR and CDR2 is FQNEAQ (reference sequence). CDR3 sequence: CASSWGPRGRNYGYTF. As DNA, the CDR3 is TGTGCCAGCAGCTGGGGCCCCAGGGGAAGAAACTATGGCTACACCTTC.

This clonotype is labeled as medium-sized. The rearrangement joins TRBV18 to TRBJ1-1; no clear D. V was clipped by 6 bases and J by 1 base, with 12 bases between them. This CDR3 spans 14 amino acids. The germline V gene encodes CDR1 KGHSH and CDR2 LQKENI. CDR3 DNA: TGTGCCAGCTCCCCCACCGAGGCGAACACTGAAGCTTTCTTT. This sequence encodes CASSPTEANTEAFF.

Judged by abundance, this clonotype is medium-sized. This sequence joins TRBV18 and TRBJ1-5; perhaps TRBD1 as D (5 bases). CDR3 length: 17 amino acids. The germline V and J ends were trimmed by 6 bases and 1 base, with 19 bases remaining between them. Per the germline V gene, CDR1 is KGHSH and CDR2 is LQKENI. The CDR3 DNA reads as TGTGCCAGCTCCCCTCCCGGAGGGGACCTAAGCAATCAGCCCCAGCATTTT. Protein: CASSPPGGDLSNQPQHF.